This T cell receptor beta chain was sequenced for a study of technical replicates of blood from several donors. CDR3 length: 12 amino acids. Germline assignment: CDR1 SGHRS and CDR2 YFSETQ. Trimming removed 5 bases from V and 5 bases from J, with 10 bases in between. Some clones are missing from TCRdb's copy, which holds only in-frame ones; the method was immunoSEQ multiplex PCR. The sample carries 60,000 to 90,000 clones, approximately 97% recorded once. Sequences were obtained from T cells isolated from PBMCs. The sequence was obtained from a human donor in good health. The V gene is TRBV5-1, the J gene TRBJ2-5, with D possibly matching TRBD2 (6 bases). In DNA, the CDR3 is TGCGCCAGCAGGAGGGACTGGGAGACCCAGTACTTC. Protein sequence: CASRRDWETQYF.